This is a list of T cell receptor beta chains from one sample in a study of T cell responses to AZD1222 COVID-19 vaccine. Generated by immunoSEQ multiplex PCR, the TCRdb table keeps only in-frame clones and is missing some. The table shows approximately 150,000 clones, with roughly 92% occurring only once. The sample consisted of peripheral blood, taken 28 days after the second AZD1222 dose. These receptors all come from an adult who received the AZD1222 COVID-19 vaccine. Both conserved end residues are part of each CDR3. The D gene is left open where the match is weak. Not all rows give a size; the values are once, few, many and, for expanded clones, a class.

clone size,J gene,D gene,V gene,CDR3 DNA,CDR3 protein
once,TRBJ2-7,TRBD2,TRBV9,TGTGCCAGCAGCGTAGAGGGGACTAAAATCTACGAGCAGTACTTC,CASSVEGTKIYEQYF
few,TRBJ1-5,.,TRBV2,TGTGCCAGCAGAGGGGGATCTAGCAATCAGCCCCAGCATTTT,CASRGGSSNQPQHF
.,TRBJ2-7,TRBD1,TRBV27,TGTGCCAGCAGTACCCGGGACAGGGGGCTCATCGAGCAGTACTTC,CASSTRDRGLIEQYF
.,TRBJ1-3,TRBD1,TRBV19,TGTGCCAGTAGGGGGGACAGGGATCGAAACACCATATATTTT,CASRGDRDRNTIYF
.,TRBJ2-7,.,TRBV6-2/TRBV6-3,TGTGCCAGCAGTAATCTGCAGGGTTCCTACGAGCAGTACTTC,CASSNLQGSYEQYF
.,TRBJ2-5,.,TRBV7-2,TGTGCCAGCAGCTTAGTAGAAGAGACCCAGTACTTC,CASSLVEETQYF
.,TRBJ2-1,TRBD2,TRBV11-1,TGTGCCAGCAGCTTAGGCGGGGGGGCGGTTGAGCAGTTCTTC,CASSLGGGAVEQFF
.,TRBJ1-2,.,TRBV9,TGTGCCAGCAGCGTAGCTTTACAGGCGTCATATGGCTACACCTTC,CASSVALQASYGYTF
once,TRBJ1-1,.,TRBV9,TGTGCCAGCAGCGCGGATGGGGGGGTAGTTGACACTGAAGCTTTCTTT,CASSADGGVVDTEAFF
.,TRBJ2-1,.,TRBV3-1/TRBV3-2,TGTGCCAGCAGCCAAGACATGGGGGCCTTCTACAATGAGCAGTTCTTC,CASSQDMGAFYNEQFF
.,TRBJ2-7,TRBD1,TRBV6-5,TGTGCCAGCTATAGGGGACAGGGCTACGAGCAGTACTTC,CASYRGQGYEQYF
.,TRBJ1-6,.,TRBV7-2,TGTGCCAGCAGCTTAAAGGCAGGGGACGGTTCACCCCTCCACTTT,CASSLKAGDGSPLHF
.,TRBJ1-5,.,TRBV4-3,TGCGCCAGCAGCCAAGATAACAGGTTCGGTCAGCCCCAGCATTTT,CASSQDNRFGQPQHF
.,TRBJ1-1,.,TRBV19,TGTGCCAGTAGTATGGACAGAGTTGAAGCTTTCTTT,CASSMDRVEAFF
.,TRBJ2-2,.,TRBV19,TGTGCCAGTAGTGTCCGGACGGCGAACACCGGGGAGCTGTTTTTT,CASSVRTANTGELFF
.,TRBJ1-5,TRBD1,TRBV28,TGTGCCAGCACCGATGAGCTGCCACAGGGGGCCCGGCCCCAGCATTTT,CASTDELPQGARPQHF
.,TRBJ2-5,TRBD1,TRBV5-1,TGCGCCAGCAGCACGGGACAGGGCACGGAGACCCAGTACTTC,CASSTGQGTETQYF
.,TRBJ1-1,.,TRBV3-1/TRBV3-2,TGTGCCAGCAGGAGATCGGGGGAGTTCACTGAAGCTTTCTTT,CASRRSGEFTEAFF
.,TRBJ2-1,.,TRBV6-6,TGTGCCAGCAGTTACTCGACAGAGAATGAGCAGTTCTTC,CASSYSTENEQFF
.,TRBJ1-3,.,TRBV3-1/TRBV3-2,TGTGCCAGCAGCCAGGGATCTGGAAACACCATATATTTT,CASSQGSGNTIYF
.,TRBJ1-1,.,TRBV11-2,TGTGCCAGCAGCTTAGTCGGGGAGACTGAAGCTTTCTTT,CASSLVGETEAFF
.,TRBJ1-5,.,TRBV7-2,TGTGCCAGCAGCTTGTATACGGGACCGCCCCAGCATTTT,CASSLYTGPPQHF
.,TRBJ2-3,TRBD2,TRBV5-1,TGCGCCAGCAGCCCACCGGGACTAGCGGGAGCGACAGATACGCAGTATTTT,CASSPPGLAGATDTQYF
.,TRBJ1-2,.,TRBV27,TGTGCCAGCAGTTGGACAGCCAACTATGGCTACACCTTC,CASSWTANYGYTF
.,TRBJ1-6,.,TRBV27,TGTGCCAGCAGTTTAGTGGACAAGTATAATTCACCCCTCCACTTT,CASSLVDKYNSPLHF
.,TRBJ1-2,.,TRBV7-2,TGTGCCAGCAGCTTAGCTGGCGAATATGGCTACACCTTC,CASSLAGEYGYTF
few,TRBJ1-6,.,TRBV19,TGTGCCAGTAGTGAAGGGGCAAGGAATTCACCCCTCCACTTT,CASSEGARNSPLHF
.,TRBJ1-3,TRBD1,TRBV5-1,TGCGCCAGCAGCTTTAGACAGGGAGATTCTTCCGGAAACACCATATATTTT,CASSFRQGDSSGNTIYF
.,TRBJ2-2,.,TRBV4-2,TGTGCCAGCAGCCAAGCCCCTAAAGACACCGGGGAGCTGTTTTTT,CASSQAPKDTGELFF
.,TRBJ2-5,TRBD1,TRBV29-1,TGCAGCGTCGAGCAAGGGGGCGGAGGTCGGGAGACCCAGTACTTC,CSVEQGGGGRETQYF
.,TRBJ1-1,.,TRBV14,TGTGCCAGCAGCCAAGAGGGGGTTATGAACACTGAAGCTTTCTTT,CASSQEGVMNTEAFF
.,TRBJ1-2,.,TRBV6-1,TGTGCCAGCAGTGAAGCGCTTATGGGGTATGGCTACACCTTC,CASSEALMGYGYTF
.,TRBJ2-7,.,TRBV19,TGTGCCAGTAGTATAAAGTTGAACTACGAGCAGTACTTC,CASSIKLNYEQYF
.,TRBJ1-1,TRBD1,TRBV7-2,TGTGCCAGCAGCTTAACAGGGGTGAACACTGAAGCTTTCTTT,CASSLTGVNTEAFF
once,TRBJ1-6,.,TRBV4-1,TGCGCCAGCAGCCAAGATCGGACAGCAAATTCACCCCTCCACTTT,CASSQDRTANSPLHF
.,TRBJ2-3,.,TRBV7-9,TGTGCCAGCAGCCCCAGGGGCACAGATACGCAGTATTTT,CASSPRGTDTQYF
.,TRBJ2-7,TRBD2,TRBV7-2,TGTGCCAGCAGCGCGAGCGGGGGTGAGCAGTACTTC,CASSASGGEQYF
.,TRBJ1-5,.,TRBV27,TGTGCCAGCAGAAATGGGCTTAGCAATCAGCCCCAGCATTTT,CASRNGLSNQPQHF
once,TRBJ1-4,TRBD1,TRBV29-1,TGCAGCGCCGGGACAGGGGTCACTAATGAAAAACTGTTTTTT,CSAGTGVTNEKLFF
.,TRBJ1-5,.,TRBV6-5,TGTGCCAGCAGCGCGACAGTTAGCAATCAGCCCCAGCATTTT,CASSATVSNQPQHF
.,TRBJ1-2,.,TRBV10-3,TGTGCCTCAAAGTACGAGGGCGGAGATGGCTACACCTTC,CASKYEGGDGYTF
.,TRBJ2-6,TRBD2,TRBV7-2,TGTGCCAGCACCCCTTGGTTGCGGGGGGCTGGGGCCAACGTCCTGACTTTC,CASTPWLRGAGANVLTF
once,TRBJ1-4,.,TRBV27,TGTGCCAGCAGTTCGACAGGTGAAAAACTGTTTTTT,CASSSTGEKLFF
.,TRBJ1-1,TRBD1,TRBV29-1,TGCAGCGTTGAGACAGGGAGAGCTTTCTTT,CSVETGRAFF
.,TRBJ1-4,TRBD1,TRBV4-1,TGCGCCAGCAGCCATTATTCACCCGGGACAGGGAGACCAACTAATGAAAAACTGTTTTTT,CASSHYSPGTGRPTNEKLFF
.,TRBJ2-7,.,TRBV5-1,TGCGCCAGCAGCTCGCCGGAGGGGGCCGGGTTCTCCTACGAGCAGTACTTC,CASSSPEGAGFSYEQYF
.,TRBJ1-2,.,TRBV20-1,TGCAGTGCCCCCATTAACTATGGCTACACCTTC,CSAPINYGYTF
.,TRBJ2-1,.,TRBV10-3,TGTGCCATCGGCGGGACGGATTACAATGAGCAGTTCTTC,CAIGGTDYNEQFF